The source of this T cell receptor (beta chain) is a study of identical twins. Study observations and caveats: Out-of-frame sharing of TCR alpha in monozygotic twins was underestimated by models.

A word on this clonotype: The antigen is undetermined.

V lost 2 bases and J lost 0; bases outside the gene matches: 9. The CDR3 length is 18 residues. Germline V CDR1 and CDR2: KGHDR, SFDVKD. TCRdb re-derived calls from the 5' RACE reads in MiXCR, one entry per CDR3 protein. There are about 700,000 distinct CDR3 sequences in the sample; around 6% occur only once, and 1.5% to 2% lies in the top ten. V is TRBV24-1 and J is TRBJ2-1; 7 bases match TRBD1. This receptor was identified in a man aged 18 to 30 in good health. Sequencing was carried out using naive T cells sorted from blood. CDR3 coding DNA: TGTGCCACCAGTGATTCCGCCGGGACAGCGAGCTCCTACAATGAGCAGTTCTTC. Translating it yields CATSDSAGTASSYNEQFF.